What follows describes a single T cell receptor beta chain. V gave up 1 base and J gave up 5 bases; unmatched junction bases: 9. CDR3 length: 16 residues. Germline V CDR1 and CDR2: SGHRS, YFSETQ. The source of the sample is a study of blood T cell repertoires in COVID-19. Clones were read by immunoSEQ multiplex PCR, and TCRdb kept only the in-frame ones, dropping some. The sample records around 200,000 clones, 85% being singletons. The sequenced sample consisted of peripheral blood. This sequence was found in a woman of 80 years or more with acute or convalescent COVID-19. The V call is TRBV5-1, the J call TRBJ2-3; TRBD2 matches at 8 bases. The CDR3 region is CASSLIQSGSGDTQYF. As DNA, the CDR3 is TGCGCCAGCAGCTTGATCCAGAGCGGGAGTGGAGATACGCAGTATTTT.